This T cell receptor (beta chain) originates from a study of blood T cell repertoires in COVID-19. As for the study in general: PBMCs, B-cell-depleted T cells, or T cells were the source of the cDNA or gDNA that made up the material.

The germline V gene has CDR1 SGHTA and CDR2 FQGNSA. CDR3 size: 14 residues. Trimming stripped 5 bases from V and 7 bases from J, with 14 bases between. In the original workflow: Estimates of nucleated cell counts were drawn from the amplification of reference gene primers. Libraries were prepared by immunoSEQ multiplex PCR; TCRdb keeps only in-frame clonotypes and omits some of them. Clonal size and the V and J genes are those of that table, whereas D and trimming came from the DNA. The sample holds roughly 160,000 clones, approximately 80% seen once. The chain has TRBV7-2 and TRBJ1-4; D is unclear. Sequenced: PBMCs or T cells enriched from blood (not recorded which). The receptor comes from a woman between 55 and 75 years old who had recovered from COVID-19. The CDR3 nucleotides read TGTGCCAGCAGCCCGGCAGCGTTTGGTGAAAAACTGTTTTTT. This gives the protein CASSPAAFGEKLFF.